These 7 T cell receptor beta chains were all obtained from the same sample, sequenced in a study of cytomegalovirus exposure and HLA in healthy donors. The PCR used 60 Vbeta and 13 Jbeta primers. The assay was immunoSEQ multiplex PCR, and TCRdb's table has in-frame clones only and misses some. The table has 150,000 to 200,000 clones, around 68% seen once. The specimen was PBMCs. These receptors all come from a man aged 45-65 years in good health and CMV-seronegative.

Turning to this clone: One base separates it from a far larger clone, so it is likely a read error. At the DNA level, this CDR3 is encoded by other sequences in the same sample as well. The chain links TRBV7-2 to TRBJ1-5; TRBD1 matches at 8 bases. Trimming took 5 bases from V and 4 from J; bases not matched to a gene: 1. Germline CDR1 and CDR2: SGHTA and FQGNSA. The CDR3 covers 13 residues. CDR3 sequence (DNA): TGTGCCAGCAGCGGACAGGGAAATCAGCCCCAGCATTTT. Translated: CASSGQGNQPQHF.

V and J are TRBV2 and TRBJ2-3, with TRBD2 identical over 8 bases. This CDR3 is 15 amino acids long. Germline CDR1 is SNHLY and CDR2 is FYNNEI. The V segment lost 1 base and the J segment 5 bases; nucleotides outside the gene matches: 5. CDR3 residues: CASSEGGGRIDTQYF. DNA of the CDR3: TGTGCCAGCAGTGAAGGAGGCGGGAGGATAGATACGCAGTATTTT. Based on the CDR3 plus reference TRBV2 and TRBJ2-3, the full variable domain is EPEVTQTPSHQVTQMGQEVILRCVPISNHLYFYWYRQILGQKVEFLVSFYNNEISEKSEIFDDQFSVERPDGSNFTLKIRSTKLEDSAMYFCASSEGGGRIDTQYFGPGTRLTVL.

The V call is TRBV7-6, the J call TRBJ1-1; D is uncertain. This CDR3 is 15 amino acids long. V was cut by 3 bases and J by 3 bases, with 14 bases left in between. Germline CDR1 SGHVS, CDR2 FNYEAQ. CDR3 loop: CASSFGGVGDTEAFF. CDR3 bases: TGTGCCAGCAGCTTTGGCGGGGTAGGAGACACTGAAGCTTTCTTT. Full variable domain (outside the CDR3, taken from reference TRBV7-6 and TRBJ1-1): GAGVSQSPRYKVTKRGQDVALRCDPISGHVSLYWYRQALGQGPEFLTYFNYEAQQDKSGLPNDRFSAERPEGSISTLTIQRTEQRDSAMYRCASSFGGVGDTEAFFGQGTRLTVV.

There are a few counts of this clone. V usage is TRBV6-5 and J usage is TRBJ2-7, with a weak D call TRBD2 (5 bases). Germline V gene data show CDR1 as MNHEY and CDR2 as SVGAGI. V lost 6 bases to trimming and J lost 2 bases, with 17 bases between them. The CDR3 loop spans 15 amino acids. The CDR3 DNA reads TGTGCCAGCAGCGGAGGCCTGTCACAGCCCTACGAGCAGTACTTC. Translated: CASSGGLSQPYEQYF.

This clone turned up a few times. This chain connects TRBV5-1 to TRBJ2-2, with TRBD2 identical over 9 bases. The CDR3 length is 14 residues. The trim removed 2 bases at V and 7 bases at J, leaving 3 bases unmatched. Per germline, CDR1 SGHRS and CDR2 YFSETQ. This CDR3 reads CASSFAGGLGELFF. The DNA of the CDR3 is TGCGCCAGCAGCTTCGCGGGGGGGCTCGGGGAGCTGTTTTTT.

Written as DNA, the CDR3 is TGCAGCGTACTCACTGAAGCTTTCTTT. This codes for CSVLTEAFF. The J gene is TRBJ1-1, the V gene TRBV29-1, with D uncertain. With 6 bases removed from V and 4 bases from J, the gap between germline ends came to 3 bases. The CDR3 runs to 9 residues. Germline V gives CDR1 SQVTM, CDR2 ANQGSEA.

There are a few counts of this clone. The chain couples TRBV12-5 to TRBJ2-2, with 10 bases lining up with TRBD2. The J segment lost 5 bases and the V segment lost 6 bases, leaving 12 bases of the junction unmatched. The CDR3 consists of 17 residues. The V gene's germline CDR1 is LGHNT and CDR2 FRNRAP. CDR3 loop: CASGPRVAGGGTGELFF. As DNA, the CDR3 is TGTGCTAGTGGCCCCCGAGTAGCGGGGGGTGGGACCGGGGAGCTGTTTTTT. Full variable domain (outside the CDR3, taken from reference TRBV12-5 and TRBJ2-2): DARVTQTPRHKVTEMGQEVTMRCQPILGHNTVFWYRQTMMQGLELLAYFRNRAPLDDSGMPKDRFSAEMPDATLATLKIQPSEPRDSAVYFCASGPRVAGGGTGELFFGEGSRLTVL.